A single sample is the source of the 23 T cell receptor beta chains below, sequenced in a study of control samples from healthy donors and cancer patients. Libraries were prepared by immunoSEQ multiplex PCR; TCRdb keeps only in-frame clonotypes and omits some of them. The sample lists about 110,000 clones, over 75% occurring once. Specimen: blood. These TCRs come from a human donor in good health. The donor label of this sample is uncertain.

The chain recombines TRBV11-2 with TRBJ1-4, with D hard to call. Germline loops: CDR1 SGHAT, CDR2 FQNNGV. Between the trimmed V and J ends, which lost 4 bases and 5 bases, there was a span of 14 bases. CDR3 size: 15 residues. The CDR3 DNA sequence: TGTGCCAGCAGCTCCTCGTGGGTGCCGAATGAAAAACTGTTTTTT. Protein: CASSSSWVPNEKLFF.

V gene TRBV2 combines with J gene TRBJ1-5; 7 bases align to TRBD1. The V gene's germline CDR1 is SNHLY and CDR2 FYNNEI. Trimming removed 8 bases from V and 4 bases from J; junction bases left unmatched: 8. The CDR3 is made up of 14 amino acids. The CDR3 is CASQGQSTNQPQHF. Here the CDR3 DNA reads TGTGCCAGCCAGGGACAGTCAACGAATCAGCCCCAGCATTTT.

The rearrangement joins TRBV7-2 to TRBJ2-1, with 8 bases aligning to TRBD2. The germline gives CDR1 SGHTA, CDR2 FQGNSA. After removal of 2 bases from V and 4 bases from J, the junction contained 4 bases not matched to a gene. The CDR3 is 15 residues long. CDR3 sequence: CASSLMSSGYNEQFF. CDR3 nucleotides: TGTGCCAGCAGCTTAATGTCTAGCGGGTACAATGAGCAGTTCTTC.

The rearrangement joins TRBV5-1 to TRBJ2-6; D may be TRBD1 or TRBD2 (5 bases each). The CDR3 is made up of 17 amino acids. The germline CDR1 and CDR2 sequences are SGHRS and YFSETQ. V lost 4 bases, J lost 1 base, and 15 bases lay in between. The CDR3 protein is CASSVTGRASGANVLTF. The CDR3 DNA follows: TGCGCCAGCAGCGTTACGGGACGCGCATCTGGGGCCAACGTCCTGACTTTC.

A note on this clone: Other DNA variants within this sample encode the same CDR3. V usage is TRBV3-1 (or the pseudogene TRBV3-2) and J usage is TRBJ2-6; D is unclear. V lost 1 base and J 1 base, leaving 5 bases between the germline ends. This CDR3 is built from 15 residues. CDR1 and CDR2 from the germline V gene are LGHDT and YNNKEL (reference sequence). The CDR3 region has the DNA TGTGCCAGCAGCCAAGGAGTATCTGGGGCCAACGTCCTGACTTTC. This codes for CASSQGVSGANVLTF.

The CDR3 region has the DNA TGTGCCAGTAGTATAGGGTGGGCAGACAATACCCAGCCCCAGCATTTT. Translation: CASSIGWADNTQPQHF. The chain employs TRBV19 and TRBJ1-5; D is unclear. This CDR3 comprises 16 residues. CDR1 is LNHDA and CDR2 is SQIVND in the germline V gene (reference sequence). V was trimmed by 1 base and J by 7 bases, leaving 17 bases between them.

The chain is built from TRBV5-1 and TRBJ1-1, with unresolved D. The V gene's germline CDR1 is SGHRS and CDR2 YFSETQ. The CDR3 is 15 amino acids. The ends were cut back, 6 bases at V and 1 base at J, with 16 bases in the middle. The CDR3 bases are TGCGCCAGCAACAACCTGGACGGAAAGAACACTGAAGCTTTCTTT. As protein: CASNNLDGKNTEAFF.

This clone was counted once. V is TRBV3-1 (or the pseudogene TRBV3-2) and J is TRBJ1-5; D is undetermined. The CDR3 has 15 amino acids. The germline V gene encodes CDR1 LGHDT and CDR2 YNNKEL (reference sequence). V lost 4 bases and J 2 bases, leaving 12 bases between the germline ends. This CDR3 reads CASSPTISGNQPQHF. CDR3 bases: TGTGCCAGCAGCCCTACTATTTCGGGCAATCAGCCCCAGCATTTT.

The rearrangement joins TRBV2 to TRBJ2-1; 11 nucleotides line up with TRBD2. The CDR3 loop spans 14 amino acids. CDR1 is SNHLY, CDR2 FYNNEI, per germline. The junction had 9 bases not matched to a gene; V was cut back by 6 bases and J by 11 bases. CDR3 loop: CASSQRLAGSKQFF. The CDR3 DNA reads TGTGCCAGCAGCCAGCGACTAGCGGGGTCAAAGCAGTTCTTC.

This clone was counted only a few times. This rearrangement joins TRBV11-2 to TRBJ1-6; D is undetermined. Per germline, CDR1 SGHAT and CDR2 FQNNGV. There are 12 residues in the CDR3. With 0 bases removed from V and 9 bases from J, the gap between germline ends came to 3 bases. The CDR3 spells CASSLESSPLHF. The CDR3 coding sequence is TGTGCCAGCAGCTTAGAATCTTCACCCCTCCACTTT.

The V and J genes are TRBV27 and TRBJ1-2; maybe TRBD1 (6 bases). Per germline, CDR1 MNHEY and CDR2 SMNVEV (reference sequence). Trimming took 1 base from V and 6 from J, leaving 9 bases between them. The CDR3 is 13 amino acids. The CDR3 protein is CASSLWAGDGYTF. The CDR3 DNA follows: TGTGCCAGCAGTTTATGGGCAGGGGATGGCTACACCTTC.

The CDR3 bases are TGTGCCAGCAGTCAGTACACTGAAGCTTTCTTT. Protein: CASSQYTEAFF. The chain employs TRBV14 and TRBJ1-1, with D uncertain. This CDR3 region has 11 residues. Trimming pared 6 bases from V and 3 bases from J, leaving 5 bases between. Germline V gene lookup returns CDR1 SGHDN and CDR2 FVKESK.

The rearrangement links TRBV19 to TRBJ2-2; weak D call: TRBD2 (5 bases). With 5 bases removed from V and 7 bases from J, the gap between germline ends came to 14 bases. This CDR3 is built from 14 residues. From germline, CDR1 is LNHDA and CDR2 SQIVND (reference sequence). DNA of the CDR3: TGTGCCAGTAGTGAACGACACCGGGGCGGGGAGCTGTTTTTT. Amino acid sequence: CASSERHRGGELFF. The variable domain in full, with the rest retrieved from reference TRBV19 and TRBJ2-2, is DGGITQSPKYLFRKEGQNVTLSCEQNLNHDAMYWYRQDPGQGLRLIYYSQIVNDFQKGDIAEGYSVSREKKESFPLTVTSAQKNPTAFYLCASSERHRGGELFFGEGSRLTVL.

The chain links TRBV6-5 to TRBJ2-2; 14 bases agree with TRBD2. CDR3 length equals 15 residues. V gave up 6 bases and J gave up 7 bases; unmatched junction bases: 4. Germline CDR1 and CDR2: MNHEY and SVGAGI. The chain's CDR3 is CASRSTSGGGGELFF. The CDR3 nucleotides are TGTGCCAGCAGGTCGACTAGCGGGGGGGGCGGGGAGCTGTTTTTT.

Turning to this clone: Other DNA sequences in this sample translate to the same CDR3. V and J are TRBV12-5 and TRBJ2-1; perhaps D is TRBD1 or TRBD2 (7 bases each). Trimming cost V 6 bases and J 8 bases, with 23 bases left between them. Germline-derived CDR1 and CDR2 are LGHNT and FRNRAP. The CDR3 contains 16 residues. CDR3 region: CASGLTAAGGGDEQFF. The CDR3 DNA is TGTGCTAGTGGGTTGACGGCGGCAGGGGGGGGCGATGAGCAGTTCTTC.

V is TRBV6-1 and J is TRBJ2-2; D remains ambiguous. The CDR3 length is 14 residues. Germline lookup yields CDR1 MNHNS and CDR2 SASEGT. Trimming pared 1 base from V and 1 base from J, leaving 4 bases between. In DNA form, the CDR3 reads TGTGCCAGCAGTGAAGTGCTGAACACCGGGGAGCTGTTTTTT. Translated: CASSEVLNTGELFF.

In DNA, the CDR3 is TGTGCCACCAGTGACTCTAGACAGGGGGGTCGCTACGAGCAGTACTTC. Encoded protein: CATSDSRQGGRYEQYF. The chain couples TRBV24-1 to TRBJ2-7; 9 positions match TRBD1. CDR3 length: 16 residues. The germline gives CDR1 KGHDR, CDR2 SFDVKD. The junction had 9 bases not matched to a gene; V was cut back by 4 bases and J by 3 bases.

V usage is TRBV9 and J usage is TRBJ1-6; D is ambiguous. With 6 bases removed from V and 14 bases from J, the gap between germline ends came to 21 bases. The CDR3 totals 14 residues. CDR1 is SGDLS and CDR2 is YYNGEE in the germline V gene. The CDR3 DNA is TGTGCCAGCACCGAAGGACCCGGTTTTGGGGCCCTCCACTTT. Its protein is CASTEGPGFGALHF. Full variable domain (outside the CDR3, taken from reference TRBV9 and TRBJ1-6): DSGVTQTPKHLITATGQRVTLRCSPRSGDLSVYWYQQSLDQGLQFLIQYYNGEERAKGNILERFSAQQFPDLHSELNLSSLELGDSALYFCASTEGPGFGALHFGNGTRLTVT.

V is TRBV9 and J is TRBJ2-1; D is ambiguous. V was cut by 0 bases and J by 8 bases, with 12 bases left in between. Germline V lookup: CDR1 SGDLS, CDR2 YYNGEE. The CDR3 spans 14 residues. The CDR3, as DNA: TGTGCCAGCAGCGTAGCTACAGAGAGCGATGAGCAGTTCTTC. Protein sequence: CASSVATESDEQFF.

The chain uses TRBV5-1 and TRBJ1-1, with a tentative D call TRBD1 (5 bases). In germline, CDR1 is SGHRS, CDR2 YFSETQ. V was pared by 8 bases and J by 1 base, with 15 bases between. There are 14 residues in the CDR3. The CDR3 sequence: CASRMSGRNTEAFF. Here the CDR3 DNA reads TGCGCCAGTCGAATGTCGGGGCGGAACACTGAAGCTTTCTTT.

This chain connects TRBV5-4 to TRBJ1-1; D perhaps matches TRBD1 (6 bases). Trimming removed 4 bases at V and 4 bases at J, with 14 bases between. Germline loops: CDR1 SGHNT, CDR2 YYREEE (reference sequence). This CDR3 contains 14 residues. The CDR3 sequence: CASSQTGKGTEAFF. CDR3 DNA: TGTGCCAGCAGCCAAACAGGGAAGGGCACTGAAGCTTTCTTT.

The rearrangement links TRBV7-2 to TRBJ1-2; possibly TRBD1 for D (5 bases). V lost 7 bases, J lost 1 base, and 13 bases lay in between. CDR3 size: 14 residues. Germline V gene lookup returns CDR1 SGHTA and CDR2 FQGNSA. Here the CDR3 reads CASNLPGLNYGYTF. In DNA, the CDR3 is TGTGCCAGCAACCTACCGGGACTTAACTATGGCTACACCTTC.

The gene calls are TRBV3-1 (or the pseudogene TRBV3-2) and TRBJ1-2; weak D call: TRBD1 (6 bases). Per the germline V gene, CDR1 is LGHDT and CDR2 is YNNKEL (reference sequence). This CDR3 spans 14 amino acids. V shed 0 bases and J shed 8 bases, with 13 bases lying between them. The CDR3 protein is CASSQDHFGGGYTF. As DNA, the CDR3 is TGTGCCAGCAGCCAAGATCATTTCGGGGGCGGCTACACCTTC.